The 30 T cell receptor beta chains below come from one sample, sequenced in a study of cytomegalovirus exposure and HLA in healthy donors. In the PCR, 60 Vbeta and 13 Jbeta primers were used. Measured with immunoSEQ multiplex PCR; TCRdb has only the in-frame clones, and not every one. The table includes some 130,000 clones, 70% detected once. Material for sequencing was PBMCs. Receptors originate from a woman aged 55 to 70 in good health and CMV-seropositive.

The chain recombines TRBV6-1 with TRBJ2-7, with 7 bases fitting TRBD1. V lost 7 bases to trimming and J lost 5 bases; unmatched junction nucleotides: 8. CDR1 is MNHNS and CDR2 is SASEGT in the germline V gene. The CDR3 totals 13 residues. The DNA for the CDR3 is TGTGCCAGCATAGCAGGGGGTCCTAACGAGCAGTACTTC. As protein: CASIAGGPNEQYF.

V usage is TRBV6-1 and J usage is TRBJ2-5; possible D gene TRBD2, 6 bases. CDR1 MNHNS and CDR2 SASEGT come from the germline V gene. This CDR3 contains 13 residues. Trimming removed 0 bases at V and 5 bases at J, with 7 bases between. CDR3 in amino acids: CASSEAGRETQYF. CDR3 DNA: TGTGCCAGCAGTGAAGCTGGGAGGGAGACCCAGTACTTC.

The count of this clone is one. The chain joins TRBV28 to TRBJ1-1, with 8 bases fitting TRBD1. The CDR3 loop spans 13 amino acids. Germline loops: CDR1 MDHEN, CDR2 SYDVKM. Unmatched junction bases numbered 8, after V lost 6 bases and J lost 8 bases. The CDR3, as DNA: TGTGCCAGCAGCCGACAGGGGCGGCTAGAAGCTTTCTTT. Protein: CASSRQGRLEAFF.

The V call is TRBV11-3, the J call TRBJ2-7; possible D gene TRBD2, 6 bases. Germline V lookup: CDR1 SGHNT, CDR2 YENEEA. The CDR3 has 15 residues. Trimming shortened V by 0 bases and J by 4 bases, and 13 bases separated the two germline ends. The CDR3: CASSLEFRRGYEQYF. CDR3 in DNA: TGTGCCAGCAGCTTAGAATTTCGGAGGGGATACGAGCAGTACTTC.

V is TRBV10-1 and J is TRBJ1-5, with D possibly matching TRBD1 (6 bases). V was trimmed by 8 bases and J by 0 bases, leaving 23 bases between them. CDR1 is WNHNN, CDR2 SYGVQD, per germline (reference sequence). This CDR3 comprises 18 residues. CDR3 residues: CASGSGQKRSNSNQPQHF. The CDR3 DNA reads as TGCGCCAGCGGTTCGGGACAAAAGCGATCAAATAGCAATCAGCCCCAGCATTTT.

The V and J genes are TRBV5-4 and TRBJ2-3; TRBD2 matches at 9 bases. Per the germline V gene, CDR1 is SGHNT and CDR2 is YYREEE (reference sequence). This CDR3 region has 16 residues. Trimming took 3 bases from V and 0 from J; bases not matched to a gene: 5. CDR3 sequence: CASSSFLAGSTDTQYF. CDR3 nucleotides: TGTGCCAGCAGCTCCTTTCTAGCGGGGAGCACAGATACGCAGTATTTT.

J is TRBJ2-6 and V is TRBV21-1; TRBD2 reflects the table's D call only, with no check against the DNA. TRBV21-1 represents a pseudogene. This CDR3 contains 16 residues. The CDR3 reads CASSRGWISGANVLTF. In DNA, the CDR3 is TGTGCCAGCAGCCGGGGGTGGATTTCTGGGGCCAACGTCCTGACTTTC.

The gene calls are TRBV30 and TRBJ2-5; D ambiguous. The CDR3 runs to 14 residues. Germline V lookup: CDR1 GTSNPN, CDR2 SVGIG (reference sequence). The germline V and J ends were trimmed by 6 bases and 1 base, with 15 bases remaining between them. CDR3 sequence: CACLAEHTQETQYF. DNA for the CDR3: TGTGCCTGCCTCGCGGAGCACACCCAAGAGACCCAGTACTTC.

This clone was counted only a few times. The J gene is TRBJ1-5, the V gene TRBV27; the D gene is possibly TRBD1 (6 bases). The germline gives CDR1 MNHEY, CDR2 SMNVEV (reference sequence). The germline V and J ends were trimmed by 0 bases and 3 bases, with 12 bases remaining between them. CDR3 length: 16 residues. In nucleotides, the CDR3 is TGTGCCAGCAGTTTATCGCTGGGGGCCGCCAATCAGCCCCAGCATTTT. Translating gives CASSLSLGAANQPQHF.

This CDR3 reads CASSPGDIQETQYF. CDR3 in DNA: TGTGCCAGCAGCCCCGGGGACATCCAAGAGACCCAGTACTTC. The rearrangement joins TRBV7-3 to TRBJ2-5, with D tentatively TRBD1 (6 bases). The CDR3 contains 14 residues. V lost 5 bases and J 1 base, leaving 11 bases between the germline ends. Germline loops: CDR1 SGHTA, CDR2 FQGTGA.

The V call is TRBV5-4, the J call TRBJ1-2; maybe TRBD1 (6 bases). This CDR3 has 13 amino acids. The V gene's germline CDR1 is SGHNT and CDR2 YYREEE (reference sequence). V was cut by 4 bases and J by 5 bases, with 12 bases left in between. CDR3 residues: CASSLDRLYGYTF. DNA of the CDR3: TGTGCCAGCAGCCTAGACAGGCTGTATGGCTACACCTTC.

This clone was counted a few times. This chain links TRBV7-8 with TRBJ1-3; 7 bases map to TRBD1. The CDR3 spans 17 residues. The V and J ends lost 5 bases and 2 bases, in that order; junction bases with no gene match: 12. The V gene's germline CDR1 is SGHVS and CDR2 FQNEAQ. The CDR3 region is CASSLVGTARPGNTIYF. DNA of the CDR3: TGTGCCAGCAGCCTGGTCGGGACAGCTCGGCCTGGAAACACCATATATTTT.

The chain combines TRBV20-1 with TRBJ2-1, with D unresolved. Germline loops: CDR1 DFQATT, CDR2 SNEGSKA (reference sequence). Trimming left V 5 bases short and J 9 bases short, with 11 bases between. CDR3 length: 11 residues. CDR3 residues: CSAGGSTEQFF. The CDR3 DNA reads as TGCAGTGCTGGCGGCTCGACTGAGCAGTTCTTC.

The chain recombines TRBV29-1 with TRBJ1-4; 8 bases fit TRBD1. The CDR3 sequence is 13 residues long. Germline assignment: CDR1 SQVTM and CDR2 ANQGSEA. The V gene end was trimmed by 5 bases and the J gene end by 5 bases; junction bases not matched to a gene: 4. The CDR3, as DNA: TGCAGCGTTACAGGGGGTTCAAATGAAAAACTGTTTTTT. Translated: CSVTGGSNEKLFF.

This clone was detected once. V and J are TRBV19 and TRBJ2-3; 9 bases fit TRBD1. The CDR3 totals 17 residues. The junction had 12 bases not matched to a gene; V was cut back by 6 bases and J by 2 bases. Germline-derived CDR1 and CDR2 are LNHDA and SQIVND (reference sequence). The CDR3 spells CASRPTRGQGYTDTQYF. The CDR3 nucleotides read TGTGCCAGTAGGCCGACCAGGGGACAGGGCTACACAGATACGCAGTATTTT.

This chain links TRBV5-1 with TRBJ1-1; perhaps TRBD1 as D (5 bases). The CDR3 extends over 13 amino acids. CDR1 is SGHRS and CDR2 is YFSETQ in the germline V gene. The germline V and J ends were trimmed by 6 bases and 0 bases, with 9 bases remaining between them. CDR3 in DNA: TGCGCCAGCAAGGAGGGGATGAACACTGAAGCTTTCTTT. Translation gives CASKEGMNTEAFF.

This clone was seen once. V usage is TRBV5-1 and J usage is TRBJ2-7; 10 bases are a match to TRBD2. The CDR3 runs to 15 residues. Germline CDR1 reads SGHRS; CDR2 reads YFSETQ. The V gene end was trimmed by 4 bases and the J gene end by 3 bases; junction bases not matched to a gene: 7. CDR3 loop: CASSTSGGENYEQYF. The DNA for the CDR3 is TGCGCCAGCAGCACGAGCGGGGGGGAAAACTACGAGCAGTACTTC.

This clone showed up just a few times. The genes are TRBV19 and TRBJ2-7; 9 nucleotides line up with TRBD1. The CDR3 loop spans 16 amino acids. The V and J ends lost 5 bases and 7 bases, in that order; junction bases with no gene match: 15. Germline values: CDR1 LNHDA, CDR2 SQIVND (reference sequence). The CDR3 protein is CASSPYRGTGPTEQYF. CDR3 bases: TGTGCCAGTAGTCCGTACCGGGGGACAGGGCCTACTGAGCAGTACTTC. The variable domain in full, completed from reference TRBV19 and TRBJ2-7, reads DGGITQSPKYLFRKEGQNVTLSCEQNLNHDAMYWYRQDPGQGLRLIYYSQIVNDFQKGDIAEGYSVSREKKESFPLTVTSAQKNPTAFYLCASSPYRGTGPTEQYFGPGTRLTVT.

The rearrangement uses TRBV6-6 and TRBJ2-2, with 7 bases matching TRBD1. The CDR3 runs to 14 residues. Germline V gives CDR1 MNHNY, CDR2 SVGAGI (reference sequence). J lost 6 bases, V lost 4 bases, and 5 bases had no gene match. The CDR3, as DNA: TGTGCCAGCAGTTCCGACAGGGCCCCCGGGGAGCTGTTTTTT. As protein: CASSSDRAPGELFF.

The chain carries TRBV5-4 and TRBJ1-1; D gene uncertain. The V and J ends lost 0 bases and 0 bases respectively, with 6 bases between them. From germline, CDR1 is SGHNT and CDR2 YYREEE (reference sequence). The CDR3 consists of 14 residues. The CDR3 reads CASSLVNLNTEAFF. CDR3 nucleotide sequence: TGTGCCAGCAGCTTGGTCAACTTGAACACTGAAGCTTTCTTT.

The J gene is TRBJ1-1, the V gene TRBV5-1; 11 bases match TRBD1. The CDR3 extends over 16 amino acids. The trim removed 4 bases at V and 0 bases at J, leaving 5 bases unmatched. Germline CDR1 and CDR2: SGHRS and YFSETQ. The CDR3 sequence is CASSLDRGPLNTEAFF. The CDR3 DNA follows: TGCGCCAGCAGCCTGGACAGGGGGCCGCTGAACACTGAAGCTTTCTTT.

This chain links TRBV28 with TRBJ2-7; D not resolved. Germline CDR1 and CDR2: MDHEN and SYDVKM. The CDR3 has 15 residues. The germline V and J ends were trimmed by 3 bases and 6 bases, with 18 bases remaining between them. The CDR3 sequence is CASSFGGSIGSEQYF. CDR3 nucleotide sequence: TGTGCCAGCAGTTTTGGCGGAAGTATAGGATCCGAGCAGTACTTC.

J is TRBJ1-5 and V is TRBV4-2, with 7 nucleotides matching TRBD1. The germline V gene encodes CDR1 LGHNA and CDR2 YNFKEQ. This CDR3 spans 15 amino acids. V lost 4 bases, J lost 3 bases, and 6 bases stayed unmatched. The CDR3 is CASSLQGENNQPQHF. DNA for the CDR3: TGTGCCAGCAGCCTTCAGGGGGAGAACAATCAGCCCCAGCATTTT.

The V gene is TRBV4-2, the J gene TRBJ2-5, with unresolved D. Trimming stripped 5 bases from V and 1 base from J, with 8 bases between. CDR1 LGHNA and CDR2 YNFKEQ come from the germline V gene. The CDR3 is made up of 13 amino acids. Written as DNA, the CDR3 is TGTGCCAGCAGCACCAGGTCCCAAGAGACCCAGTACTTC. Amino acid sequence: CASSTRSQETQYF.

This clone was found a few times. The chain uses TRBV2 and TRBJ1-4, with D uncertain. With 10 bases removed from V and 5 bases from J, the gap between germline ends came to 14 bases. Per germline, CDR1 SNHLY and CDR2 FYNNEI. This CDR3 region has 13 residues. CDR3 DNA: TGTGCCACAAGCACTCAACGGAATGAAAAACTGTTTTTT. Protein product: CATSTQRNEKLFF.

In its sample, this clone was seen once. The gene calls are TRBV27 and TRBJ2-1, with a tentative D call TRBD1 (6 bases). Germline-derived CDR1 and CDR2 are MNHEY and SMNVEV (reference sequence). The CDR3 is 15 amino acids. Trimming stripped 6 bases from V and 7 bases from J, with 19 bases between. The CDR3: CASSLTPGAGNEQFF. CDR3 bases: TGTGCCAGCAGCCTAACGCCAGGGGCAGGGAATGAGCAGTTCTTC.

A single count supports this clone. The chain has TRBV18 and TRBJ1-1; 8 bases align to TRBD1. Germline CDR1 reads KGHSH; CDR2 reads LQKENI. The CDR3 loop spans 13 amino acids. V trimming: 6 bases; J trimming: 4 bases; junction bases outside the gene matches: 4. The CDR3 here is CASSLDRGTEAFF. The CDR3, as DNA: TGTGCCAGCTCTCTTGACAGGGGCACTGAAGCTTTCTTT.

The genes are TRBV29-1 and TRBJ2-7; D not certain. The ends were cut back, 0 bases at V and 3 bases at J, with 6 bases in the middle. Germline V gene sequence: CDR1 SQVTM, CDR2 ANQGSEA. The CDR3 is 12 residues long. The CDR3 DNA follows: TGCAGCGTTGAAGATCTCAGCTACGAGCAGTACTTC. This encodes CSVEDLSYEQYF.

The rearrangement links TRBV7-8 to TRBJ2-7, with 10 bases aligning to TRBD2. Germline loops: CDR1 SGHVS, CDR2 FQNEAQ. V lost 3 bases, J lost 0 bases, and 5 bases stayed unmatched. The CDR3 spans 16 residues. CDR3 sequence reads: CASSLGLAFDSYEQYF. For the CDR3, the DNA is TGTGCCAGCAGCTTGGGACTAGCGTTCGACTCCTACGAGCAGTACTTC.

The CDR3 DNA sequence: TGTGCCAGCAGCTTGGCAAACGGGGGGAATCAGCCCCAGCATTTT. Translating gives CASSLANGGNQPQHF. The rearrangement links TRBV5-5 to TRBJ1-5; possible D gene TRBD1, 5 bases. The CDR3 consists of 15 residues. Trimming stripped 0 bases from V and 4 bases from J, with 11 bases between. Germline V lookup: CDR1 SGHKS, CDR2 YYEKEE (reference sequence).